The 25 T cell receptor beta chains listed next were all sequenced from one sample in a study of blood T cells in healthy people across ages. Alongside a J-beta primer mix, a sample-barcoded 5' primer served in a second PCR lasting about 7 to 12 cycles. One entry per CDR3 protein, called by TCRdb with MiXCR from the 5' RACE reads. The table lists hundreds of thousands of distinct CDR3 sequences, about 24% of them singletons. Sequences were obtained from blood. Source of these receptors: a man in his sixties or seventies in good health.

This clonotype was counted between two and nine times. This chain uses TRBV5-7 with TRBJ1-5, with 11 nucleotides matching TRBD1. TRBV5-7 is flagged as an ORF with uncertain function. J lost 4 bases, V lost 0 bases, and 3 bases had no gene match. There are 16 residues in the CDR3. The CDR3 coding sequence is TGTGCCAGCAGCTTGGTTGGGACAGGGGGGAATCAGCCCCAGCATTTT. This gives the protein CASSLVGTGGNQPQHF.

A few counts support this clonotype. CDR3 in amino acids: CASSPQGIEQFF. In DNA, the CDR3 is TGTGCCAGCAGTCCCCAGGGGATTGAGCAGTTCTTC. V usage is TRBV12-3 or TRBV12-4 and J usage is TRBJ2-1; the D gene is possibly TRBD1 (6 bases). The CDR3 loop spans 12 amino acids. The V gene lost 5 bases and the J gene lost 9 bases, with 11 bases spanning the gap.

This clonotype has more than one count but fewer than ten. The CDR3 coding sequence is TGTGCCAGCAGCGGGGCGGGACCCTCATACAATGAGCAGTTCTTC. This encodes CASSGAGPSYNEQFF. The chain joins TRBV9 to TRBJ2-1, with D perhaps matching TRBD2 (6 bases). V shed 3 bases and J shed 4 bases, with 14 bases lying between them. The CDR3 sequence is 15 residues long. CDR1 is SGDLS, CDR2 YYNGEE, per germline.

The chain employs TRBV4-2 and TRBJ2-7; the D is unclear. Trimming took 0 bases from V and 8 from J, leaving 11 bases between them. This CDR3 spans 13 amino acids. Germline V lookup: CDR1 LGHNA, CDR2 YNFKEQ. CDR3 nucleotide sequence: TGTGCCAGCAGCCAAGAAGAGCGACTCAAGCAGTACTTC. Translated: CASSQEERLKQYF.

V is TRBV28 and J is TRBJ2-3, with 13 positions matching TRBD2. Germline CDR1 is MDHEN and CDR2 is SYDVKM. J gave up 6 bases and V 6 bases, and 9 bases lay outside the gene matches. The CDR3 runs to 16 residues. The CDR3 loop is CASSGLAGAPVDTQYF. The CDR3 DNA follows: TGTGCCAGCAGCGGACTAGCGGGAGCCCCCGTGGATACGCAGTATTTT.

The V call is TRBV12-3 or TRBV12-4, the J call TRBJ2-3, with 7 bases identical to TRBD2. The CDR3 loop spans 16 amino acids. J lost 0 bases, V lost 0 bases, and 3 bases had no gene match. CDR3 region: CASSLAPGGSTDTQYF. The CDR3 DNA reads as TGTGCCAGCAGTTTAGCGCCGGGAGGCAGCACAGATACGCAGTATTTT.

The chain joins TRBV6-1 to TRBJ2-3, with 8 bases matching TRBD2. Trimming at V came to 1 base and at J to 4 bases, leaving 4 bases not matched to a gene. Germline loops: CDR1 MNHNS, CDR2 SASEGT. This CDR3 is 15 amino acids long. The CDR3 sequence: CASSEVLRGADTQYF. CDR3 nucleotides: TGTGCCAGCAGTGAAGTTTTGCGGGGGGCAGATACGCAGTATTTT.

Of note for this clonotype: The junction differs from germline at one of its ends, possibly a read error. The CDR3 DNA reads as TGCGCCAGCAGCTTAGTTTTTGCCGTTGGCACAGATACGCAGTATTTT. This codes for CASSLVFAVGTDTQYF. The V gene is TRBV7-6, the J gene TRBJ2-3; D unresolved. The germline CDR1 and CDR2 sequences are SGHVS and FNYEAQ. This CDR3 is built from 16 residues.

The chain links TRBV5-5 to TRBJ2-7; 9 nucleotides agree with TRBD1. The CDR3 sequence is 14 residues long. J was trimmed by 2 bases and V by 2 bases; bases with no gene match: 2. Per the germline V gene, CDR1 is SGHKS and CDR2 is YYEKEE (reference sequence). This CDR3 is CASSFGTGTYEQYV. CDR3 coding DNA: TGTGCCAGCAGCTTTGGGACAGGGACCTACGAGCAGTACGTC.

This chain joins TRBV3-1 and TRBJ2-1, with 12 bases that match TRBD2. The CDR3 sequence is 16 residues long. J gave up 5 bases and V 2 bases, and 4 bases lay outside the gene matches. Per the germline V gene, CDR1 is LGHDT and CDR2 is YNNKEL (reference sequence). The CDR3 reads CASSQPTSGGHNEQFF. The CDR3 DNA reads TGTGCCAGCAGCCAACCGACTAGCGGGGGACACAATGAGCAGTTCTTC.

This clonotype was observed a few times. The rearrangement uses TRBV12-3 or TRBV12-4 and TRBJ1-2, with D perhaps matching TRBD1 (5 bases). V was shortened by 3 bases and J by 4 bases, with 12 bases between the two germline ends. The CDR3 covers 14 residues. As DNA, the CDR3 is TGTGCCAGCAGTTTCGACTTCGGGGGCTATGGCTACACCTTC. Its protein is CASSFDFGGYGYTF.

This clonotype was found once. The DNA of the CDR3 is TGCAGCGTTTTTTCTTACGGTCTCACTGAAGCTTTCTTT. Its translation: CSVFSYGLTEAFF. The chain carries TRBV29-1 and TRBJ1-1; D not resolved. V lost 5 bases and J lost 4, with 14 bases in between. The CDR3 sequence is 13 residues long. From germline, CDR1 is SQVTM and CDR2 ANQGSEA. Together with reference TRBV29-1 and TRBJ1-1, the CDR3 gives the full variable domain: SAVISQKPSRDICQRGTSLTIQCQVDSQVTMMFWYRQQPGQSLTLIATANQGSEATYESGFVIDKFPISRPNLTFSTLTVSNMSPEDSSIYLCSVFSYGLTEAFFGQGTRLTVV.

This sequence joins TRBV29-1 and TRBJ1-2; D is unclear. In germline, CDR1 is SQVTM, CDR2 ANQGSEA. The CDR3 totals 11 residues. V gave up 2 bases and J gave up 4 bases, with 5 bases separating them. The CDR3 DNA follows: TGCAGCGTTGAATGGGTCTATGGCTACACCTTC. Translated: CSVEWVYGYTF.

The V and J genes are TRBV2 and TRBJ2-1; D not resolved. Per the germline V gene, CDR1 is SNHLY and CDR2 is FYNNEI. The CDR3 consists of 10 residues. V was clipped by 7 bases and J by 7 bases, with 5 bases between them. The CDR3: CASTRNEQFF. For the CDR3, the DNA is TGTGCCAGCACGCGGAATGAGCAGTTCTTC.

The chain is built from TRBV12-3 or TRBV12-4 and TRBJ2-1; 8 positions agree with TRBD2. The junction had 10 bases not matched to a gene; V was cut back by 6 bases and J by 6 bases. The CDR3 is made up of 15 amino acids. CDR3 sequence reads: CASRPSSGPFNEQFF. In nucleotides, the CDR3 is TGTGCCAGCAGACCCTCTAGCGGGCCGTTCAATGAGCAGTTCTTC.

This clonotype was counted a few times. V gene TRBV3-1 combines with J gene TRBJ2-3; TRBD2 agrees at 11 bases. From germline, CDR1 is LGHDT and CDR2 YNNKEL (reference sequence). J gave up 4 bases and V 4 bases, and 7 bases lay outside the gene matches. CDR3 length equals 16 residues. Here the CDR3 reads CASSPLSSGGPDTQYF. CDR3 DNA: TGTGCCAGCAGCCCTCTATCTAGCGGGGGGCCAGATACGCAGTATTTT.

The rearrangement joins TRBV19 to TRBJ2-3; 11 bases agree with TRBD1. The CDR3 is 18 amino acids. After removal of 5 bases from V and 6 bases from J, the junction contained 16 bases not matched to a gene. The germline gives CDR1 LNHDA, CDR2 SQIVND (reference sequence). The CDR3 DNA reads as TGTGCCAGTAGTCCCCGAAGCCTCGGACAGGGGGCAAGGGATACGCAGTATTTT. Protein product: CASSPRSLGQGARDTQYF.

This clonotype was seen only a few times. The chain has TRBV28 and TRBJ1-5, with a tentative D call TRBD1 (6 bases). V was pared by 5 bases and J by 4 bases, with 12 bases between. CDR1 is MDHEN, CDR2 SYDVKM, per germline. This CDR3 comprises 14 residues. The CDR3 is CASSGGRSNQPQHF. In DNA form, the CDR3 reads TGTGCCAGCAGTGGGGGGCGGTCGAATCAGCCCCAGCATTTT.

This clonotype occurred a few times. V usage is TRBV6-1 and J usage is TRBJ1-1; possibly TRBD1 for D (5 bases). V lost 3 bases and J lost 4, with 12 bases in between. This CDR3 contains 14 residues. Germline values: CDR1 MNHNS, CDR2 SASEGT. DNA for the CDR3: TGTGCCAGCAGTGATTTCGGGGGGGGCACTGAAGCTTTCTTT. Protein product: CASSDFGGGTEAFF.

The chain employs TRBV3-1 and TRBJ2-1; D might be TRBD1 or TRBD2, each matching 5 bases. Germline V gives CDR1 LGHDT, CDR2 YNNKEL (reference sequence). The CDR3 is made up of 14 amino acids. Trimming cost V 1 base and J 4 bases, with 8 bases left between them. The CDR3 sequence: CASSQVGPYNEQFF. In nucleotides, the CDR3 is TGTGCCAGCAGCCAAGTGGGACCTTACAATGAGCAGTTCTTC.

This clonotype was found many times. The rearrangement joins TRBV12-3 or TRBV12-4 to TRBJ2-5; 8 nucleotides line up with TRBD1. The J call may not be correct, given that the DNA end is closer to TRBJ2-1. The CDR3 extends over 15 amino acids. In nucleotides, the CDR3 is TGTGCCAGCAGACCGACAGGGGCACCGAAGGATGAGCAGTTCTTC. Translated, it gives CASRPTGAPKDEQFF.

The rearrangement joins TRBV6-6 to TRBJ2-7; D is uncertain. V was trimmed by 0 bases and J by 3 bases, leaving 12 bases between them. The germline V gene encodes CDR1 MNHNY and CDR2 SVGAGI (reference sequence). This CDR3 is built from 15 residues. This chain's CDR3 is CASSYSLTQNYEQYV. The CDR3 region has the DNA TGTGCCAGCAGTTACTCTCTTACACAAAACTACGAGCAGTACGTC.

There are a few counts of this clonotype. The CDR3 DNA reads TGTGCCAGCAGTTACTCACGAGGGGCGCAGAACACCGGGGAGCTGTTTTTT. It specifies CASSYSRGAQNTGELFF. This chain uses TRBV6-5 with TRBJ2-2; D may be TRBD1 or TRBD2 (5 bases each). Germline-derived CDR1 and CDR2 are MNHEY and SVGAGI. The CDR3 runs to 17 residues. With 0 bases removed from V and 1 base from J, the gap between germline ends came to 12 bases.

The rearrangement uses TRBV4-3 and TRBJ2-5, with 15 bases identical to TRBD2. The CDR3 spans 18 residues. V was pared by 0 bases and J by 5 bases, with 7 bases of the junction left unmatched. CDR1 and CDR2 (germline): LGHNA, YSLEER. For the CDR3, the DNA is TGCGCCAGCAGCCAAGATTATGGGACTAGCGGGAGGAGGGAGACCCAGTACTTC. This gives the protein CASSQDYGTSGRRETQYF.

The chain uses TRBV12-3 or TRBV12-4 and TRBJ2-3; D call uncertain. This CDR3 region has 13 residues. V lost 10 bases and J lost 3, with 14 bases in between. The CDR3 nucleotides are TGTGCCACCACCGGAGAGCGTACAGATACGCAGTATTTT. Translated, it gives CATTGERTDTQYF.